A selection of T cell receptor beta chains follows, all from one sample in a study of tumor-infiltrating lymphocytes in localized non-small cell lung cancer. Profiling relied on immunoSEQ multiplex PCR, and the TCRdb table lists in-frame clones only, not all of them. The sample holds 8,500 to 13,000 clones; around 68% are singletons and the top ten take 9.1%. The sequenced material came from lung tumor tissue. These receptors all come from a human donor with non-small cell lung cancer. CDR3s include the opening cysteine and the closing phenylalanine or tryptophan. The D gene is left open where the match is weak. The size entry is marked missing in some rows and otherwise reads once, few, many or a size class.

>TRBJ2-3|TRBV9|NA|NA
CASSPRRTGRSTDTQYF
TGTGCCAGCAGCCCCCGACGGACGGGGCGTAGCACAGATACGCAGTATTTT
>TRBJ1-5|TRBV10-2|NA|TRBD1
CASSDDRDRVRQPQHF
TGCGCCAGCAGCGACGACCGGGACAGGGTCCGTCAGCCCCAGCATTTT
>TRBJ2-6|TRBV7-9|NA|NA
CASSPASGVISGANVLTF
TGTGCCAGCAGCCCAGCCTCGGGGGTTATCTCTGGGGCCAACGTCCTGACTTTC
>TRBJ2-3|TRBV7-6|NA|NA
CASSSLLTRTDTQYF
TGTGCCAGCAGCTCCTTACTCACCCGCACAGATACGCAGTATTTT
>TRBJ2-7|TRBV7-2|few|TRBD2
CASSVGLAANYEQYF
TGTGCCAGCAGCGTAGGACTAGCGGCAAACTACGAGCAGTACTTC
>TRBJ2-7|TRBV6-4|NA|NA
CASSDRRNEQYF
TGTGCCAGCAGTGACAGGAGAAACGAGCAGTACTTC
>TRBJ1-1|TRBV18|NA|TRBD1
CASSDRTGLNTEAFF
TGTGCCAGCTCCGACCGGACAGGACTGAACACTGAAGCTTTCTTT
>TRBJ1-2|TRBV30|NA|NA
CAWRLDYGYTF
TGTGCCTGGAGGCTGGACTATGGCTACACCTTC
>TRBJ2-7|TRBV6-5|NA|TRBD2
CASIGRGSYEQYF
TGTGCCAGCATCGGGAGGGGCTCCTACGAGCAGTACTTC
>TRBJ1-6|TRBV5-8|medium-sized|TRBD1
CASSYGTGNSPLHF
TGTGCCAGCAGCTACGGGACAGGGAATTCACCCCTCCACTTT
>TRBJ2-3|TRBV5-4|once|TRBD2
CASSFGLAGVTDTQYF
TGTGCCAGCAGCTTTGGACTAGCGGGAGTAACCGATACGCAGTATTTT
>TRBJ1-5|TRBV2|NA|NA
CASSDRGRGNQPQHF
TGTGCCAGCAGTGACCGGGGCAGGGGTAATCAGCCCCAGCATTTT
>TRBJ1-2|TRBV29-1|NA|NA
CSGQAGVEGYTF
TGCAGCGGCCAAGCTGGAGTCGAAGGCTACACCTTC
>TRBJ2-1|TRBV5-6|NA|NA
CASSFIEDSSYNEQFF
TGTGCCAGCAGCTTCATAGAAGATTCCTCCTACAATGAGCAGTTCTTC
>TRBJ2-5|TRBV7-9|NA|TRBD2
CASSQSSGGAQTQYF
TGTGCCAGCAGCCAATCTAGCGGGGGGGCTCAGACCCAGTACTTC
>TRBJ2-2|TRBV5-1|NA|NA
CASSLASFGNTGELFF
TGCGCCAGCAGCTTGGCGTCCTTCGGGAACACCGGGGAGCTGTTTTTT
>TRBJ2-2|TRBV19|once|NA
CASSIDRFTGELFF
TGTGCCAGTAGTATAGACAGGTTCACCGGGGAGCTGTTTTTT
>TRBJ1-3|TRBV29-1|few|NA
CSVARGGGNTIYF
TGCAGCGTTGCCAGGGGCGGTGGAAACACCATATATTTT
>TRBJ2-3|TRBV7-6|NA|TRBD2
CASSRAGPPTDTQYF
TGTGCCAGCAGCCGAGCGGGGCCCCCAACAGATACGCAGTATTTT
>TRBJ2-1|TRBV6-6|NA|NA
CASSYSTGPGRFF
TGTGCCAGCAGTTACTCGACGGGGCCGGGTCGGTTCTTC
>TRBJ2-2|TRBV10-3|NA|TRBD2
CAISRTSGRNGELFF
TGTGCCATTTCTCGGACTAGCGGGAGGAACGGGGAGCTGTTTTTT
>TRBJ2-2|TRBV30|NA|NA
CAWSVGPDTGELFF
TGTGCCTGGAGTGTTGGGCCGGACACCGGGGAGCTGTTTTTT
>TRBJ2-5|TRBV7-2|NA|TRBD1
CASSRTGGSSQETQYF
TGTGCCAGCAGCCGGACAGGGGGCTCTTCCCAAGAGACCCAGTACTTC
>TRBJ2-1|TRBV30|NA|TRBD2
CAWSGGLAGASEQFF
TGTGCCTGGAGTGGGGGACTAGCGGGAGCGAGTGAGCAGTTCTTC
>TRBJ2-7|TRBV30|large|NA
CAWTESYEQYF
TGTGCCTGGACTGAGTCCTACGAGCAGTACTTC
>TRBJ1-1|TRBV7-9|NA|NA
CASSYGTLAIGTEAFF
TGTGCCAGCAGCTACGGGACTCTGGCCATTGGCACTGAAGCTTTCTTT
>TRBJ2-3|TRBV4-1|NA|TRBD2
CASSPGGQRGGPHADTQYF
TGCGCCAGCAGCCCTGGTGGTCAGCGGGGGGGCCCTCACGCAGATACGCAGTATTTT
>TRBJ1-6|TRBV2|once|NA
CASSERASAGSPLHF
TGTGCCAGCAGTGAAAGGGCATCAGCGGGTTCACCCCTCCACTTT
>TRBJ1-5|TRBV4-1|NA|NA
CASSQGSPYSNQPQHF
TGCGCCAGCAGCCAGGGGAGTCCTTATAGCAATCAGCCCCAGCATTTT
>TRBJ2-7|TRBV5-1|NA|NA
CASSSGRQAFSYEQYF
TGCGCCAGCTCTTCCGGAAGACAGGCTTTCTCCTACGAGCAGTACTTC
>TRBJ2-7|TRBV9|few|NA
CASSVSGTVVNEQYF
TGTGCCAGCAGCGTTTCCGGGACGGTGGTTAACGAGCAGTACTTC
>TRBJ2-1|TRBV12-5|NA|TRBD1
CASGQPESTGWYNEQFF
TGTGCTAGTGGCCAACCTGAATCGACAGGGTGGTACAATGAGCAGTTCTTC
>TRBJ1-3|TRBV30|NA|NA
CAWKASGNTIYF
TGTGCCTGGAAGGCATCGGGAAACACCATATATTTT
>TRBJ1-1|TRBV11-2|NA|NA
CASSWSEAFF
TGTGCCAGCAGCTGGAGTGAAGCTTTCTTT
>TRBJ2-6|TRBV5-4|NA|TRBD1
CASTKGQGATGANVLTF
TGTGCCAGCACCAAGGGACAGGGGGCGACTGGGGCCAACGTCCTGACTTTC
>TRBJ2-5|TRBV7-2|NA|TRBD2
CASSLGPAGGQETQYF
TGTGCCAGCAGCTTAGGACCGGCGGGGGGGCAGGAGACCCAGTACTTC
>TRBJ2-1|TRBV7-2|NA|NA
CASSRGPEQFF
TGTGCCAGCAGCCGAGGTCCTGAGCAGTTCTTC
>TRBJ2-7|TRBV9|NA|NA
CASSPLGEGEQYF
TGTGCCAGCAGCCCCCTCGGGGAAGGGGAGCAGTACTTC
>TRBJ1-1|TRBV9|NA|TRBD1
CASSAITGAEAFF
TGTGCCAGCAGCGCGATTACAGGGGCTGAAGCTTTCTTT
>TRBJ2-2|TRBV5-6|NA|NA
CASSSTGPGELFF
TGTGCCAGCAGCTCAACCGGACCCGGGGAGCTGTTTTTT
>TRBJ2-7|TRBV14|NA|TRBD1
CASSQDRVRKYEQYF
TGTGCCAGCAGCCAGGACAGGGTGAGGAAATACGAGCAGTACTTC
>TRBJ2-3|TRBV5-4|NA|TRBD2
CASRVASGPDTQYF
TGTGCCAGCAGGGTGGCTAGCGGGCCGGATACGCAGTATTTT
>TRBJ2-5|TRBV18|NA|TRBD1
CASSPVGDRVHF
TGTGCCAGCTCACCGGTGGGGGACAGGGTCCACTTC
>TRBJ2-1|TRBV6-6|NA|NA
CASSHNEQFF
TGTGCCAGCAGTCACAATGAGCAGTTCTTC
>TRBJ1-1|TRBV5-1|NA|NA
CASSLSPPNTEAFF
TGCGCCAGCAGCTTATCCCCGCCGAACACTGAAGCTTTCTTT
>TRBJ1-2|TRBV7-2|few|NA
CASSLSTGQGRGYTF
TGTGCCAGCAGCTTATCCACCGGGCAGGGACGCGGCTACACCTTC
>TRBJ1-2|TRBV2|NA|NA
CASSAAGYGYTF
TGTGCCAGCAGTGCTGCAGGCTATGGCTACACCTTC
>TRBJ1-2|TRBV7-9|medium-sized|NA
CASSLWWIGLEGYTF
TGTGCCAGCAGCCTCTGGTGGATAGGGCTAGAGGGCTACACCTTC
>TRBJ2-3|TRBV2|NA|TRBD2
CASIGLAGSVTDTQYF
TGTGCCAGCATCGGACTAGCGGGGTCTGTCACAGATACGCAGTATTTT
>TRBJ2-1|TRBV5-4|NA|TRBD2
CASRLGGGSGEQFF
TGTGCCAGCAGATTGGGCGGGGGGTCAGGTGAGCAGTTCTTC
>TRBJ2-7|TRBV6-5|NA|NA
CASSRGLAYEQYF
TGTGCCAGCAGTCGCGGACTGGCCTACGAGCAGTACTTC
>TRBJ2-7|TRBV5-4|few|NA
CASRDIALYEQYF
TGTGCCAGCAGGGATATCGCGCTCTACGAGCAGTACTTC
>TRBJ1-3|TRBV9|NA|NA
CASSPRGRGNTIYF
TGTGCCAGCAGCCCCCGGGGCAGGGGAAACACCATATATTTT
>TRBJ2-5|TRBV29-1|NA|NA
CSVDVARGTQYF
TGCAGCGTTGATGTGGCCCGGGGGACCCAGTACTTC
>TRBJ2-7|TRBV11-2|NA|TRBD1
CASSFSGTGAYEQYF
TGTGCCAGCAGCTTCTCCGGGACAGGGGCCTACGAGCAGTACTTC
>TRBJ1-5|TRBV6-6|NA|NA
CASSYSGSNNQPQHF
TGTGCCAGCAGTTACTCCGGAAGTAACAATCAGCCCCAGCATTTT
>TRBJ2-1|TRBV4-3|few|NA
CASSQFPMDVRGRQFF
TGCGCCAGCAGCCAATTTCCCATGGATGTCAGGGGACGTCAGTTCTTC
>TRBJ1-2|TRBV9|medium-sized|NA
CASSAHGVATLDGYTF
TGTGCCAGCAGCGCACACGGCGTGGCGACCCTAGATGGCTACACCTTC
>TRBJ2-5|TRBV30|NA|NA
CAWVRGAGQETQYF
TGTGCCTGGGTCCGCGGGGCGGGACAAGAGACCCAGTACTTC